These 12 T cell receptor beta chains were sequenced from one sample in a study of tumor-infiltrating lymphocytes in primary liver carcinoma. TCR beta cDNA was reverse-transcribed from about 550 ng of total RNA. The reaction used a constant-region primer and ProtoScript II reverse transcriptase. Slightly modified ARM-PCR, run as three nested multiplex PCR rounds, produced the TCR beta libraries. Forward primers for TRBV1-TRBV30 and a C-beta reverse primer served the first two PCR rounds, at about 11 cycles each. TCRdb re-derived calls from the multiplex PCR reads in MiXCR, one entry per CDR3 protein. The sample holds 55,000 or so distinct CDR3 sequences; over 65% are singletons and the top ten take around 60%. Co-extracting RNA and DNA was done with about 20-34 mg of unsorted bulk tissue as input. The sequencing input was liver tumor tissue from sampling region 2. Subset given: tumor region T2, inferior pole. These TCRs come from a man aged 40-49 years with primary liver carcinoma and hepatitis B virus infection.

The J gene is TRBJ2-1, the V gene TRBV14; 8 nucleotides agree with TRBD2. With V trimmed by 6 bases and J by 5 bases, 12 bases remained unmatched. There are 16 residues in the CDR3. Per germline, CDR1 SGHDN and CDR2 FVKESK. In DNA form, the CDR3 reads TGTGCCAGCAGTGTCGTAGCGGGATGGGTGAACAATGAGCAGTTCTTC. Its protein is CASSVVAGWVNNEQFF.

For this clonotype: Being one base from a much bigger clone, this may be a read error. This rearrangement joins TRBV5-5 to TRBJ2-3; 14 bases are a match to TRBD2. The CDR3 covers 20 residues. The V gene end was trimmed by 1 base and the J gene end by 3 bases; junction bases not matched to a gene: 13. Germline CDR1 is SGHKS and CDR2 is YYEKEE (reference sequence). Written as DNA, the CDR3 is TGTGCCAGCAGCTTGACTCCACCCGGGACTAGCGGGAGTGGTACAGATACGCAGTATTTT. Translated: CASSLTPPGTSGSGTDTQYF.

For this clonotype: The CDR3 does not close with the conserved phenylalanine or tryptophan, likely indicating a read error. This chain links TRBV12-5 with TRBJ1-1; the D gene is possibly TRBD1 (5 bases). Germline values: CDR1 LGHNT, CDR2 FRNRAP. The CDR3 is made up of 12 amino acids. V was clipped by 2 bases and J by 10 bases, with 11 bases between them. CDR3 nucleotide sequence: TGTGCTAGTGGTTTGTGTCAGGGCCGAGCTTTCTAT. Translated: CASGLCQGRAFY.

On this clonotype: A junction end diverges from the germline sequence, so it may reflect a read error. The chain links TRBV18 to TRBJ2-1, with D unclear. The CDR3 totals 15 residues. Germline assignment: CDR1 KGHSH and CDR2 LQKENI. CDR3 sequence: CTSSPPSAPSNEQFF. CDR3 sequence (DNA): TGTACCAGCTCACCACCGTCTGCACCGAGCAATGAGCAGTTCTTC.

The chain's CDR3 is CAISDRGKEYEQYF. CDR3 bases: TGTGCCATCAGTGACAGGGGGAAGGAGTACGAGCAGTACTTC. This chain connects TRBV10-3 to TRBJ2-7; TRBD1 aligns across 7 bases. CDR3 length: 14 residues. From germline, CDR1 is ENHRY and CDR2 SYGVKD. After removal of 3 bases from V and 4 bases from J, the junction contained 6 bases not matched to a gene.

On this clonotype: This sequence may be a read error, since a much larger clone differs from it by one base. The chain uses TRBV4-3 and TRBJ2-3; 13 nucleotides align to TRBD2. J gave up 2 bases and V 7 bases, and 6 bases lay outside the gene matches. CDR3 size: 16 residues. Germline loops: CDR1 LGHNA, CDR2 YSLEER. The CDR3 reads CASNQGTSGTTDTQYF. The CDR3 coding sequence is TGCGCCAGCAACCAGGGGACTAGCGGGACCACAGATACGCAGTATTTT.

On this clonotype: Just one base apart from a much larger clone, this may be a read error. CDR3: CASNKSGDNEQFF. The CDR3 DNA is TGTGCCAGCAACAAAAGCGGTGACAATGAGCAGTTCTTC. This rearrangement joins TRBV7-3 to TRBJ2-1, with a weak D call TRBD2 (5 bases). The CDR3 is made up of 13 amino acids. V lost 7 bases to trimming and J lost 5 bases, with 12 bases between them. Germline lookup yields CDR1 SGHTA and CDR2 FQGTGA.

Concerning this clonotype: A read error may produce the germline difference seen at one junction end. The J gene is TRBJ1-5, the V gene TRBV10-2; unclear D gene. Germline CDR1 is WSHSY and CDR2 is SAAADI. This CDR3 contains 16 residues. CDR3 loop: CASSDPRTFGDQPQHF. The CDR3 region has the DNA TGCGCCAGTAGTGACCCACGGACCTTTGGCGATCAGCCCCAGCATTTT.

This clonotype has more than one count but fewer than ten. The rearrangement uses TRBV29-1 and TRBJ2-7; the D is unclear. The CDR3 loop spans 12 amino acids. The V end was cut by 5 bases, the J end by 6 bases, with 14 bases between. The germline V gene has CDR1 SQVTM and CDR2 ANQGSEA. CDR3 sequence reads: CSVKAKGIEQYF. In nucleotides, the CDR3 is TGCAGCGTTAAGGCTAAGGGCATCGAGCAGTACTTC.

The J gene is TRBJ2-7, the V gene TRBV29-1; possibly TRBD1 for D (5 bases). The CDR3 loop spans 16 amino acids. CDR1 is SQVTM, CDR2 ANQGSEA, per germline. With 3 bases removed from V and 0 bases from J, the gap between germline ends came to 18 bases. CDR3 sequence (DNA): TGCAGCGTTGAGGTGGGAATAGGGGTCCTCTCCTACGAGCAGTACTTC. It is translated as CSVEVGIGVLSYEQYF.

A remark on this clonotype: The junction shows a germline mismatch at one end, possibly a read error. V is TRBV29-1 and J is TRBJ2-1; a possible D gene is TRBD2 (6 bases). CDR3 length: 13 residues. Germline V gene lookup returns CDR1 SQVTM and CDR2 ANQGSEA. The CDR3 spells CIVWDSSYNEQFF. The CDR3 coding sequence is TGCATCGTTTGGGACTCGTCCTACAATGAGCAGTTCTTC.

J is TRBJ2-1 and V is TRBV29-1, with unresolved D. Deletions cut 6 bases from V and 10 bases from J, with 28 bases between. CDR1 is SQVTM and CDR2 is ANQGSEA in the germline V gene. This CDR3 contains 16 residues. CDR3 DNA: TGCAGCGTCGCCACGCCTCGGCCCTGGTCCCGTCGAGAGCAGTTCTTC. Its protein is CSVATPRPWSRREQFF.